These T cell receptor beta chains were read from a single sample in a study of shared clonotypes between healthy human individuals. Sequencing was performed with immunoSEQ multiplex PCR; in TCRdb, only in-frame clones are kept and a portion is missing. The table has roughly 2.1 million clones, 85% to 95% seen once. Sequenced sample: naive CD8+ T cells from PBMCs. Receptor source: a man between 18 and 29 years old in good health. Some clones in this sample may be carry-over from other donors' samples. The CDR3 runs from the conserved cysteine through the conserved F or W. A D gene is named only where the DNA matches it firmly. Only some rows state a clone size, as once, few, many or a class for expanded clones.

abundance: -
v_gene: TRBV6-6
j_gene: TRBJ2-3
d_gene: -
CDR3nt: TGTGCCAGCAGTTACGGGGGGGCCGATACGCAGTATTTT
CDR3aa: CASSYGGADTQYF

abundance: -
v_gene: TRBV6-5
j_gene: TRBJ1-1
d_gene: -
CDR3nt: TGTGCCAGCATGAGCGGGGAGGGGGGTGAAGCTTTCTTT
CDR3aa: CASMSGEGGEAFF

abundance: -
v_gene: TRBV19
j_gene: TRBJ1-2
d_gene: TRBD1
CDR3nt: TGTGCCAGTAGTCCCCGGGACAGGCCTAACTATGGCTACACCTTC
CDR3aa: CASSPRDRPNYGYTF

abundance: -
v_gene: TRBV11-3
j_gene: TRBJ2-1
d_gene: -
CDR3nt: TGTGCCAGCAGCTTAGGGGGAACCGGGTCCCTTGTATTTTGGGAGCAGTTCTTC
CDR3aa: CASSLGGTGSLVFWEQFF

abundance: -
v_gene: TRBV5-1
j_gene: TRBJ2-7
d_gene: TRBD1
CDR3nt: TGCGCCAGCAGCTTGGATCAGGGACAGGTCTACGAGCAGTACTTC
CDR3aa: CASSLDQGQVYEQYF

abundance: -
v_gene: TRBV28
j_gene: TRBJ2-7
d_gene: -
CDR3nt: TGTGCCAGCAGTTCGACAGCCCACTACGAGCAGTACTTC
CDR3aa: CASSSTAHYEQYF

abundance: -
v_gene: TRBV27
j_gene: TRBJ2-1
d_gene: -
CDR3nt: TGTGCCAGCAGCCCCGACTGGTACAATGAGCAGTTCTTC
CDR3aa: CASSPDWYNEQFF

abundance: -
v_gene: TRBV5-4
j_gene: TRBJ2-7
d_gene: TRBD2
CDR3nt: TGTGCCAGCAGCTCCGGGACTAGCGGGACTAAAGAGCAGTACTTC
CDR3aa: CASSSGTSGTKEQYF

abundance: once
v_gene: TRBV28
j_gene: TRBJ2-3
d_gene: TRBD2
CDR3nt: TGTGCCAGCAGTCCCTCCCTGGGACTAGCGGGAGCGTCAGATACGCAGTATTTT
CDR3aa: CASSPSLGLAGASDTQYF

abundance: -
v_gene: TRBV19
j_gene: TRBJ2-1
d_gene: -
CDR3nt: TGTGCCAGTAGTATTAGCGGCGGTAGCTCCTACAATGAGCAGTTCTTC
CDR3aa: CASSISGGSSYNEQFF

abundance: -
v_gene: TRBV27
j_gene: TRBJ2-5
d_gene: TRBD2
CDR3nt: TGTGCCAGCAGTTTATTTAGCGGGGTGGGATTCCAAGAGACCCAGTACTTC
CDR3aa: CASSLFSGVGFQETQYF

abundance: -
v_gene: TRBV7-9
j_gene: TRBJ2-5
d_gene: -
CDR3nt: TGTGCCAGCAGCTTAGGGCCGGGTAGGGGAGAGACCCAGTACTTC
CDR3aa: CASSLGPGRGETQYF

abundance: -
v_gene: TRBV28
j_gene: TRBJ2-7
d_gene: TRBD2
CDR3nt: TGTGCCAGCAGTTTATCTCCGGGACTAGCGACTAACGAGCAGTACTTC
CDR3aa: CASSLSPGLATNEQYF

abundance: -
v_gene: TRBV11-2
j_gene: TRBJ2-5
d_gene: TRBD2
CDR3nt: TGTGCCAGCAGCTCCCGACTAGCGGAAACCCCAGAGACCCAGTACTTC
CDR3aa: CASSSRLAETPETQYF

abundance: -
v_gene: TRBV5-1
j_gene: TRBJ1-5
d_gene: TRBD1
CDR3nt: TGCGCCAGCAGCTTAACTCCCCGGGACAGCGACCCTTTGAGCAATCAGCCCCAGCATTTT
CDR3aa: CASSLTPRDSDPLSNQPQHF

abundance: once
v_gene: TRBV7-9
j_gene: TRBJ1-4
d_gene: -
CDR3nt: TGTGCCAGCAGCTTAGCAGGGGGGGAGCCCAATGAAAAACTGTTTTTT
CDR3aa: CASSLAGGEPNEKLFF

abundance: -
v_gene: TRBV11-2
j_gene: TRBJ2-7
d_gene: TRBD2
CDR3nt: TGTGCCAGCAGCATAAGGACTAGCGGGAGAAAATACGAGCAGTACTTC
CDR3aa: CASSIRTSGRKYEQYF

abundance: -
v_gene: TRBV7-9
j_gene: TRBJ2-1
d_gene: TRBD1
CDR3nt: TGTGCCAGGGGGCGACTCGACGGACAGGGGAACCACAATGAGCAGTTCTTC
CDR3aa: CARGRLDGQGNHNEQFF

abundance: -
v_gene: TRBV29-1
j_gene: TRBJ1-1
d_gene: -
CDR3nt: TGCAGCGTAATAGGACAGAACACTGAAGCTTTCTTT
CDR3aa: CSVIGQNTEAFF

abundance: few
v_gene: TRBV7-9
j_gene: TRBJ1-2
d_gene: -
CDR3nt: TGTGCCAGCAGCTGGCCCCTCGGGGATGGCTACACCTTC
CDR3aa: CASSWPLGDGYTF

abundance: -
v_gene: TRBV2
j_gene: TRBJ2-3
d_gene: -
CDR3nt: TGTGCCAGCAGTGTCGGCCCTGGTGAGCGGGCAGATACGCAGTATTTT
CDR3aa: CASSVGPGERADTQYF

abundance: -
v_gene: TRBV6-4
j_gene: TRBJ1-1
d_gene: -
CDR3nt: TGTGCCAGCCCTCCAGGGAACACTGAAGCTTTCTTT
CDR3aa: CASPPGNTEAFF

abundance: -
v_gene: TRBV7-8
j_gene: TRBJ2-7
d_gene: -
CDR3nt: TGTGCCAGCAGCTTACGGCAGCCGAGCTCCTACGAGCAGTACTTC
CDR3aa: CASSLRQPSSYEQYF

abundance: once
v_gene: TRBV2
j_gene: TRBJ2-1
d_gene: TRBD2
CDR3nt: TGTGCCAGCAGTGAAAGGACTAGCGGGAGGACCAATGAGCAGTTCTTC
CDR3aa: CASSERTSGRTNEQFF

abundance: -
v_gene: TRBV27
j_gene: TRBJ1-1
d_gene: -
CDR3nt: TGTGCCAGCAGTTTAAGGGGCCTAGCTCCAGAAGCTTTCTTT
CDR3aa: CASSLRGLAPEAFF

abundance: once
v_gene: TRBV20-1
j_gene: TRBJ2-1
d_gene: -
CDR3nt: TGCAGTGCCCCCGGAAGTGAGCAGTTCTTC
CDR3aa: CSAPGSEQFF

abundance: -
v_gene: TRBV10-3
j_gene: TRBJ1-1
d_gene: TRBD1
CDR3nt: TGTGCCATCAGTGAATTACAGGGGGCAAGGACTGAAGCTTTCTTT
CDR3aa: CAISELQGARTEAFF

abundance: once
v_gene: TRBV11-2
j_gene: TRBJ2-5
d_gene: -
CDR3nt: TGTGCCAGCACCCACGGGTTCCAAGAGACCCAGTACTTC
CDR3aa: CASTHGFQETQYF

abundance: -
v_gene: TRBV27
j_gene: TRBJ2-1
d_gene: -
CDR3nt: TGTGGCGCGGGGCCGAATGAGCAGTTCTTC
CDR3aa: CGAGPNEQFF

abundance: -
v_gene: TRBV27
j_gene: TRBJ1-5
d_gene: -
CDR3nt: TGTGCCAGCATACAGCCTAGCAATCAGCCCCAGCATTTT
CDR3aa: CASIQPSNQPQHF

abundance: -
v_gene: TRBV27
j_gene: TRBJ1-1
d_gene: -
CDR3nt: TGTGCCAGCAGTTTATTAGGCCTCGGGGGCACTGAAGCTTTCTTT
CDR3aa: CASSLLGLGGTEAFF

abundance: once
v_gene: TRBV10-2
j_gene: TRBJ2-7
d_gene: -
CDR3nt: TGCGCCAGCAGTGAGTCCAGAGGAAAGAGCTCCTACGAGCAGTACTTC
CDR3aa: CASSESRGKSSYEQYF

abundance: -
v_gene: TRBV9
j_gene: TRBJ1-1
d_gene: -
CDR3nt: TGTGCCAGCACCCCCGAGCTCATAATGAACACTGAAGCTTTCTTT
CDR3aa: CASTPELIMNTEAFF

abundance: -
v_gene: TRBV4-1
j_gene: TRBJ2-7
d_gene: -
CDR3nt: TGCGCCAGCAGCTCGGCGACTCCAGGGGTCAACGAGCAGTACTTC
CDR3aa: CASSSATPGVNEQYF

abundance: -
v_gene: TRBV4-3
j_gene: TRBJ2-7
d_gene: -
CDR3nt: TGCGCCAGCAGCCAATGGGAAACATCCTACGAGCAGTACTTC
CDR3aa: CASSQWETSYEQYF

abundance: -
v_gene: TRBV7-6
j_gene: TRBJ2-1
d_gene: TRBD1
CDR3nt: TGTGCCAGCAGCCCGTCCTCCGGGACAGGTTACAATGAGCAGTTCTTC
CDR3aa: CASSPSSGTGYNEQFF

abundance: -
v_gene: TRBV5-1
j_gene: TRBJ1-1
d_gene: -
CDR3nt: TGCGCCAGCAGCCAGGGGACACCTCGGCGGACTGAAGCTTTCTTT
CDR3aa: CASSQGTPRRTEAFF

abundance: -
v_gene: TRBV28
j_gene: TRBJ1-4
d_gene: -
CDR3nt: TGTGCCAGCAGTACTGACAGGAGTGGGGCAACTAATGAAAAACTGTTTTTT
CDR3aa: CASSTDRSGATNEKLFF

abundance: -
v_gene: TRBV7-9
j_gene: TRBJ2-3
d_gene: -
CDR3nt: TGTGCCAGCAGCTTATGGGCAGGAAAGTACGCAGCAGATACGCAGTATTTT
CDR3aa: CASSLWAGKYAADTQYF

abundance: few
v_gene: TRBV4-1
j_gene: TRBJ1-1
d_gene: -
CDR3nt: TGCGCCAGCAGCTTTCGGCCAGGGGCTGAAGCTTTCTTT
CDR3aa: CASSFRPGAEAFF

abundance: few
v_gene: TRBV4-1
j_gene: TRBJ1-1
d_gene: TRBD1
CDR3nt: TGCGCCAGCAGCCAAGTGACAGGGAGGGACACTGAAGCTTTCTTT
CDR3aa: CASSQVTGRDTEAFF

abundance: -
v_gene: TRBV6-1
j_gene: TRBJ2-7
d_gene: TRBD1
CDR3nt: TGTGCCAGCAGTGAAGCGCGTAGACAGGGGGCCCACGAGCAGTACTTC
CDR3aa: CASSEARRQGAHEQYF

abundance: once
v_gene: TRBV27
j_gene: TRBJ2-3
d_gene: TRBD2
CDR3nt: TGTGCCAGCAGTTACGGGACTAGCGGACGCACAGATACGCAGTATTTT
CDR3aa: CASSYGTSGRTDTQYF

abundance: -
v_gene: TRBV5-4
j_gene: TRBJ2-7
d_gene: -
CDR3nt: TGTGCCAGTCAAGGGACAAAGGGGGACGAGCAGTACTTC
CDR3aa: CASQGTKGDEQYF

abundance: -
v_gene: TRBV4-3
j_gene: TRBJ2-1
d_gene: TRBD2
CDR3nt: TGCGCCAGCAGACCACCGGGGGGGAATGAGCAGTTCTTC
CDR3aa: CASRPPGGNEQFF

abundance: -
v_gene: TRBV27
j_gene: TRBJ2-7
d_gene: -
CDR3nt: TGTGCCAGCAGTTTTGCGCGCGGTTCCTACGAGCAGTACTTC
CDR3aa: CASSFARGSYEQYF

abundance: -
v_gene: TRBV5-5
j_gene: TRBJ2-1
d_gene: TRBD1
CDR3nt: TGTGCCAGCAGCTCCACAGGGGCCTCGAACAATGAGCAGTTCTTC
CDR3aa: CASSSTGASNNEQFF

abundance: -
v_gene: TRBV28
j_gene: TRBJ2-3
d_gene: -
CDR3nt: TGTGCCAGCAGTTTAGATGCGACGTATTTT
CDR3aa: CASSLDATYF

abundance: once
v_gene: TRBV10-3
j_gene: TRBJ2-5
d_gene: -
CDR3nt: TGTGCCATCAGGAGGGTTCTCCAAGAGACCCAGTACTTC
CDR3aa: CAIRRVLQETQYF